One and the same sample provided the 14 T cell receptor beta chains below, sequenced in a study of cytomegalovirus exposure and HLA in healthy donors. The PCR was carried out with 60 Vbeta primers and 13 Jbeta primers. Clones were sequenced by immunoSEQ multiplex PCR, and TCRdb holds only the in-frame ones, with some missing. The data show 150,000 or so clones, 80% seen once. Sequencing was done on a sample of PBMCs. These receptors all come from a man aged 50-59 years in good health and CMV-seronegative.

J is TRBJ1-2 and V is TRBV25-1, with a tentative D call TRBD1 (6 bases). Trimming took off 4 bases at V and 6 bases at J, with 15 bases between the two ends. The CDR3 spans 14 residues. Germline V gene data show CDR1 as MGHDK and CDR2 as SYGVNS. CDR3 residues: CASSGGKDRNGYTF. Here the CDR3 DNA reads TGTGCCAGCAGTGGAGGGAAGGACAGAAATGGCTACACCTTC.

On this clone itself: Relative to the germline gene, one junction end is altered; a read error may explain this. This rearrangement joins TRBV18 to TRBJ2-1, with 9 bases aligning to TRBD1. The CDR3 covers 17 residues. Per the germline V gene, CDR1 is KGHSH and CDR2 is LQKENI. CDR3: CASSPPGQGLRYSEQFF. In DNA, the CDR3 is TGTGCCAGCTCACCGCCGGGACAGGGTCTACGGTACAGTGAGCAGTTCTTC.

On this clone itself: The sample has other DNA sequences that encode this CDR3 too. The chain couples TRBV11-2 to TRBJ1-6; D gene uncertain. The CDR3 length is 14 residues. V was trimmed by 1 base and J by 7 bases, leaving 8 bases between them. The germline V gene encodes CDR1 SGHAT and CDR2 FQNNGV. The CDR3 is CASSLVGRNSPLHF. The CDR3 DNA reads TGTGCCAGCAGCTTAGTGGGCAGGAATTCACCCCTCCACTTT.

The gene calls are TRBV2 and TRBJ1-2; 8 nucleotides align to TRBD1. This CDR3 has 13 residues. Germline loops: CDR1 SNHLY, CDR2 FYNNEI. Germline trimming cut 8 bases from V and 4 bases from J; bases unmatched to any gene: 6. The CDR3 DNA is TGTGCCAGCGACAGGGGCGTTGGCTATGGCTACACCTTC. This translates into CASDRGVGYGYTF. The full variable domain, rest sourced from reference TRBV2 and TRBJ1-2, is EPEVTQTPSHQVTQMGQEVILRCVPISNHLYFYWYRQILGQKVEFLVSFYNNEISEKSEIFDDQFSVERPDGSNFTLKIRSTKLEDSAMYFCASDRGVGYGYTFGSGTRLTVV.

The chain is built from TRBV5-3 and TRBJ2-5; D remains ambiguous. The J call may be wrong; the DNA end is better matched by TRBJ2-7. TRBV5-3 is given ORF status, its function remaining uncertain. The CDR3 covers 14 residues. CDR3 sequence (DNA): TGTGCCAGAGAACGGTGCCATCCCGCCTACGAGCAGTACTTC. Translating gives CARERCHPAYEQYF.

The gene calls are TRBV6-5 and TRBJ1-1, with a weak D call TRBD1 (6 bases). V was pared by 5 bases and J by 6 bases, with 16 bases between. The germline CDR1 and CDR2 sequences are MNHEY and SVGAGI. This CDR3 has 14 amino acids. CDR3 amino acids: CASSTRQVVAEAFF. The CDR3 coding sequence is TGTGCCAGCAGTACCCGACAGGTAGTCGCTGAAGCTTTCTTT.

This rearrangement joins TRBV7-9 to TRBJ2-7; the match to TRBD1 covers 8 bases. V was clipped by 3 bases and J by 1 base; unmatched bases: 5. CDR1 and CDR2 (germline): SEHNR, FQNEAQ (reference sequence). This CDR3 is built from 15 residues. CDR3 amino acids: CASSFLRTGSYEQYF. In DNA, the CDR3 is TGTGCCAGCAGCTTCCTCCGGACAGGGTCCTACGAGCAGTACTTC.

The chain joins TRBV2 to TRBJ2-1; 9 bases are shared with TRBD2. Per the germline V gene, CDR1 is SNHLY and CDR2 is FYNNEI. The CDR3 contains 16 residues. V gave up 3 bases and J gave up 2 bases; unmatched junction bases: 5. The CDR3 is CASSDGAGGAYNEQFF. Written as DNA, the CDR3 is TGTGCCAGCAGTGACGGAGCGGGAGGAGCCTACAATGAGCAGTTCTTC.

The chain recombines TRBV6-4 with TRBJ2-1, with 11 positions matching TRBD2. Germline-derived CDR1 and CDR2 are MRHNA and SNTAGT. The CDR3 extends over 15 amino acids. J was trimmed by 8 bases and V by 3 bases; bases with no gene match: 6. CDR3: CASSEFTSGSHEQFF. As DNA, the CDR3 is TGTGCCAGCAGTGAGTTTACTAGCGGGAGCCATGAGCAGTTCTTC.

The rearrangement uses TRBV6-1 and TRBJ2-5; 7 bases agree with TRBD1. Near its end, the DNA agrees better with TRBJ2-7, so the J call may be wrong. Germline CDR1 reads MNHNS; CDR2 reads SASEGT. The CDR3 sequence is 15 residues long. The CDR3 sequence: CASSPYGTEAYEQYF. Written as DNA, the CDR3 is TGTGCCAGCAGTCCTTACGGGACAGAAGCCTACGAGCAGTACTTC.

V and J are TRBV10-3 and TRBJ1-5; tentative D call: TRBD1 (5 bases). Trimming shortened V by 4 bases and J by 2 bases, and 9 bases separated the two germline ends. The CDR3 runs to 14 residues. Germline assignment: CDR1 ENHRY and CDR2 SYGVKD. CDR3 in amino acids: CAISGQMGNQPQHF. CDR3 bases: TGTGCCATCAGTGGACAGATGGGCAATCAGCCCCAGCATTTT.

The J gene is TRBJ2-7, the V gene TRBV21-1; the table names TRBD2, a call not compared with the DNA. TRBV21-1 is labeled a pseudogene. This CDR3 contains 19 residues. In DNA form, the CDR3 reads TGTGCCAGCAGCAAAGACCCCCGACGGGAAGCGGGAGGGCCCTACGAGCAGTACTTC. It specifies CASSKDPRREAGGPYEQYF.

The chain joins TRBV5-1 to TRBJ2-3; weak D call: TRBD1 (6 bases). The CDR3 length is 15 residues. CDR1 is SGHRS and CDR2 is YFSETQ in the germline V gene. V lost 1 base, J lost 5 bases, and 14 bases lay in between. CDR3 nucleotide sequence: TGCGCCAGCAGCTTGATGGCAGGGGTAGGAGATACGCAGTATTTT. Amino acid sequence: CASSLMAGVGDTQYF.

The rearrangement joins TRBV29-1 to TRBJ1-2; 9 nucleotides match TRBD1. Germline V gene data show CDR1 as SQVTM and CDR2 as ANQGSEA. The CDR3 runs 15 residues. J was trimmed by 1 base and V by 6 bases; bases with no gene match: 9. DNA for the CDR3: TGCAGCGTACATTGGACAGGGGTGGGTAACTATGGCTACACCTTC. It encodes CSVHWTGVGNYGYTF. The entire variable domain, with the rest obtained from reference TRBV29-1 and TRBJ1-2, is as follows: SAVISQKPSRDICQRGTSLTIQCQVDSQVTMMFWYRQQPGQSLTLIATANQGSEATYESGFVIDKFPISRPNLTFSTLTVSNMSPEDSSIYLCSVHWTGVGNYGYTFGSGTRLTVV.